The T cell receptor (beta chain) under discussion was sequenced for a study of OX40 agonist ivuxolimab in advanced cancers. This clone was seen more than once but under ten times. Generated by immunoSEQ multiplex PCR, the TCRdb table keeps only in-frame clones and is missing some. The sample includes 69,000 or so clones, more than 70% of them seen just once. V was trimmed by 1 base and J by 6 bases, leaving 10 bases between them. This CDR3 contains 14 residues. Germline V CDR1 and CDR2: SEHNR, FQNEAQ (reference sequence). The TCR was taken from an adult with an advanced solid tumor such as melanoma, head and neck, liver or kidney cancer. The rearrangement joins TRBV7-9 to TRBJ1-5, with a tentative D call TRBD1 (5 bases). The specimen was CD4+ or CD8+ T cells sorted from blood, collected in a trial of the OX40 agonist ivuxolimab. CDR3: CASSLGGAGQPQHF. The DNA for the CDR3 is TGTGCCAGCAGCTTAGGAGGGGCGGGTCAGCCCCAGCATTTT.